This T cell receptor (beta chain) is from a study of beta chain features in type 1 diabetes. Investigators reverse transcribed all isolated RNA, so they sequenced expressed TCRB transcripts. About 3.7 million reads per sample were averaged for naive, central memory and regulatory samples. Sequencing used immunoSEQ multiplex PCR; TCRdb keeps in-frame clones, though not all of them. The data hold 500,000 to 650,000 clones, with around an eighth observed a single time. The germline V gene encodes CDR1 SEHNR and CDR2 FQNEAQ (reference sequence). V was clipped by 0 bases and J by 4 bases; unmatched bases: 4. The CDR3 contains 15 residues. Study results and limitations: Among patients with Type 1 diabetes, TCRB CDR3s were moderately but significantly shorter in every one of the four CD4+ subsets. cDNA-based reads could over-represent cells with high TCR expression. Naive, central memory and Treg TCRB repertoires appeared more alike in patients than in healthy donors. For patients and controls alike, PCR might favor shorter templates to the same degree.

A word on this clone: Its antigen is currently unknown.

What was sequenced was naive CD4+ T cells from blood. The chain joins TRBV7-9 to TRBJ1-2; 8 bases align to TRBD1. The origin of this receptor is a man aged 30 to 39 with type 1 diabetes. CDR3: CASSLASGGGYGYTF. The CDR3 DNA is TGTGCCAGCAGCTTAGCTTCAGGGGGCGGCTATGGCTACACCTTC.